The 13 T cell receptor beta chains below were found in one sample sequenced in a study of identical twins. TCRdb recomputed calls from the 5' RACE reads with MiXCR, one row per CDR3 protein. The sample holds hundreds of thousands of distinct CDR3 sequences, approximately 9% seen once. Another study also made use of these data, one on yellow fever vaccine responses in identical twins.

Sequences were obtained from PBMCs. All receptors derive from a woman aged 18-29 years in good health.

This clonotype was seen ten or more times. The V call is TRBV11-2, the J call TRBJ1-1; possible D gene TRBD1, 5 bases. The germline gives CDR1 SGHAT, CDR2 FQNNGV. Trimming removed 2 bases from V and 5 bases from J, with 12 bases in between. The CDR3 extends over 14 amino acids. CDR3 coding DNA: TGTGCCAGCAGCTTATTCCAGGGAAAAACTGAAGCTTTCTTT. Residues: CASSLFQGKTEAFF.

This clonotype was recorded a few times. The chain links TRBV5-1 to TRBJ2-7, with D tentatively TRBD2 (6 bases). V gave up 0 bases and J gave up 3 bases, with 16 bases separating them. This CDR3 is 16 amino acids long. Per germline, CDR1 SGHRS and CDR2 YFSETQ. This chain's CDR3 is CASSLAGDPANYEQYF. For the CDR3, the DNA is TGCGCCAGCAGCTTGGCGGGAGACCCGGCGAACTACGAGCAGTACTTC.

This clonotype was counted at least ten times. The chain has TRBV15 and TRBJ1-2; D gene ambiguous. CDR1 LNHNV and CDR2 YYDKDF come from the germline V gene (reference sequence). V shed 2 bases and J shed 0 bases, with 10 bases lying between them. The CDR3 has 15 amino acids. Here the CDR3 reads CATSRSNPSNYGYTF. CDR3 sequence (DNA): TGTGCCACCAGCAGAAGCAACCCATCTAACTATGGCTACACCTTC. Full variable domain (outside the CDR3, taken from reference TRBV15 and TRBJ1-2): DAMVIQNPRYQVTQFGKPVTLSCSQTLNHNVMYWYQQKSSQAPKLLFHYYDKDFNNEADTPDNFQSRRPNTSFCFLDIRSPGLGDTAMYLCATSRSNPSNYGYTFGSGTRLTVV.

The genes are TRBV6-2 or TRBV6-3 and TRBJ2-3; possible D gene TRBD2, 6 bases. Germline-derived CDR1 and CDR2 are MNHEY and SVGEGT. V lost 6 bases and J lost 2, with 12 bases in between. The CDR3 runs 14 residues. In DNA, the CDR3 is TGTGCCAGCAGGGACTGGGACTTCACAGATACGCAGTATTTT. This gives the protein CASRDWDFTDTQYF.

Many counts were recorded for this clonotype. V and J are TRBV7-2 and TRBJ2-7; 10 bases line up with TRBD1. This CDR3 is 15 amino acids long. Germline loops: CDR1 SGHTA, CDR2 FQGNSA. J lost 2 bases, V lost 1 base, and 2 bases had no gene match. CDR3 loop: CASSLGGTGAYEQYF. The CDR3 DNA sequence: TGTGCCAGCAGCTTAGGCGGGACAGGGGCCTACGAGCAGTACTTC.

This chain connects TRBV15 to TRBJ2-1; TRBD2 is a possible D gene (5 bases). Germline loops: CDR1 LNHNV, CDR2 YYDKDF (reference sequence). V lost 0 bases and J lost 3, with 15 bases in between. The CDR3 spans 17 residues. The CDR3 sequence: CATSRDRASWDYNEQFF. As DNA, the CDR3 is TGTGCCACCAGCAGAGATCGGGCTAGCTGGGACTACAATGAGCAGTTCTTC.

Only a few counts were recorded for this clonotype. The J gene is TRBJ2-3, the V gene TRBV12-3 or TRBV12-4, with D possibly being TRBD1 or TRBD2 (5 bases each). Between the trimmed V and J ends, which lost 4 bases and 1 base, there was a span of 12 bases. The CDR3 totals 15 residues. The CDR3, as DNA: TGTGCCAGCAGTTCCCGCCGGGACGGCACAGATACGCAGTATTTT. It encodes CASSSRRDGTDTQYF.

This clonotype was counted ten times or more. The CDR3 is CASSYRRQMNTEAFF. The CDR3 DNA reads TGTGCCAGCAGCTACCGGCGCCAGATGAACACTGAAGCTTTCTTT. The chain employs TRBV7-2 and TRBJ1-1; D ambiguous. V was cut by 4 bases and J by 0 bases, with 12 bases left in between. CDR3 length equals 15 residues. CDR1 is SGHTA and CDR2 is FQGNSA in the germline V gene.

This clonotype was counted many times. This chain's CDR3 is CASSQGTSGRALTDTQYF. Written as DNA, the CDR3 is TGTGCCAGCAGTCAGGGGACTAGCGGGAGGGCCTTGACAGATACGCAGTATTTT. V usage is TRBV28 and J usage is TRBJ2-3, with TRBD2 matching 16 bases. Germline V CDR1 and CDR2: MDHEN, SYDVKM. Unmatched junction bases numbered 8, after V lost 5 bases and J lost 3 bases. The CDR3 covers 18 residues. Drawing the rest from reference TRBV28 and TRBJ2-3, the complete variable domain is DVKVTQSSRYLVKRTGEKVFLECVQDMDHENMFWYRQDPGLGLRLIYFSYDVKMKEKGDIPEGYSVSREKKERFSLILESASTNQTSMYLCASSQGTSGRALTDTQYFGPGTRLTVL.

The rearrangement joins TRBV9 to TRBJ2-1; D gene unclear. CDR1 is SGDLS and CDR2 is YYNGEE in the germline V gene. The germline V and J ends were trimmed by 0 bases and 4 bases, with 5 bases remaining between them. This CDR3 comprises 13 residues. CDR3 loop: CASSVGEYNEQFF. CDR3 nucleotide sequence: TGTGCCAGCAGCGTAGGGGAATACAATGAGCAGTTCTTC. Combining the CDR3 with reference TRBV9 and TRBJ2-1 gives the whole variable domain DSGVTQTPKHLITATGQRVTLRCSPRSGDLSVYWYQQSLDQGLQFLIQYYNGEERAKGNILERFSAQQFPDLHSELNLSSLELGDSALYFCASSVGEYNEQFFGPGTRLTVL.

The chain links TRBV5-1 to TRBJ2-7, with D tentatively TRBD1 (6 bases). From germline, CDR1 is SGHRS and CDR2 YFSETQ. Deletions cut 2 bases from V and 0 bases from J, with 12 bases between. The CDR3 has 15 residues. The CDR3 DNA sequence: TGCGCCAGCAGCTTAAGACAGGTTAGCTCCTACGAGCAGTACTTC. It specifies CASSLRQVSSYEQYF.

This clonotype occurred a few times. The chain joins TRBV6-2 or TRBV6-3 to TRBJ2-7; D call uncertain. CDR1 and CDR2 (germline): MNHEY, SVGEGT. The CDR3 spans 13 residues. Trimming stripped 5 bases from V and 0 bases from J, with 8 bases between. In DNA, the CDR3 is TGTGCCAGCAGTCCTACTCTCTCCTACGAGCAGTACTTC. It is translated as CASSPTLSYEQYF.

The J gene is TRBJ1-6, the V gene TRBV27, with 7 positions matching TRBD1. Germline CDR1 is MNHEY and CDR2 is SMNVEV (reference sequence). Trimming cost V 6 bases and J 7 bases; bases outside gene matches: 12. There are 16 residues in the CDR3. CDR3 amino acids: CASRSTYRGWNSPLHF. In DNA form, the CDR3 reads TGTGCCAGCAGATCCACTTACAGGGGATGGAATTCACCCCTCCACTTT.